This TCR beta chain comes out of a study of early stage breast cancer tumors. Points from the study as a whole: Commonly generated sequences made up most enriched TCRB sequences shared between patients. Tumors had approximately 2.5-fold higher T cell density and higher clonality than adjacent normal breast tissue. Tumor and normal breast were distinguished via blood comparison in most of the 16 patients.

The germline CDR1 and CDR2 sequences are SGDLS and YYNGEE. Trimming stripped 3 bases from V and 0 bases from J, with 5 bases between. CDR3 length: 13 amino acids. Each sample had two DNA replicates, 0.5 ug blood or around 1.6 ug tissue. Sequencing was performed with immunoSEQ multiplex PCR; in TCRdb, only in-frame clones are kept and a portion is missing. There are 45,000 to 65,000 clones in the sample; over 75% occur only once, and 3% to 4% lies in the top ten. In the case of this clone: Its antigen remains unknown.

The genes are TRBV9 and TRBJ2-3; D is possibly TRBD1 (5 bases). The origin of this receptor is a person in their 40s with breast cancer. The sequencing input was blood. The CDR3 DNA follows: TGTGCCAGCAGCGAGGGGAGCACAGATACGCAGTATTTT. It yields the protein CASSEGSTDTQYF.